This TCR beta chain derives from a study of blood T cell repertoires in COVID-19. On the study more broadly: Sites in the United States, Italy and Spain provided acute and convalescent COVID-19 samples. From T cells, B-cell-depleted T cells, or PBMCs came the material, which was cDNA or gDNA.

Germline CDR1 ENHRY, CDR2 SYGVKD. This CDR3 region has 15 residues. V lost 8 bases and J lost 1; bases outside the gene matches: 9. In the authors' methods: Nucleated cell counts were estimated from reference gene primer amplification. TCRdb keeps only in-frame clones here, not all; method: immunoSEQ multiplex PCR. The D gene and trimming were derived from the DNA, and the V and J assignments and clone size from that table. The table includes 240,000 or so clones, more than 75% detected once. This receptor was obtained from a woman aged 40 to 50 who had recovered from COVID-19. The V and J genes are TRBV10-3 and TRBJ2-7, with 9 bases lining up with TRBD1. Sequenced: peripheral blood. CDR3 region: CAISPRQGGSYEQYF. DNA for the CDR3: TGTGCCATCTCCCCCCGACAGGGGGGTTCCTACGAGCAGTACTTC.